These 27 T cell receptor beta chains were all obtained from the same sample, sequenced in a study of response to subunit inactivated influenza vaccine. Each CDR3 protein is one row after TCRdb ran MiXCR on the RT-PCR reads. The sample records 600,000 to 850,000 distinct CDR3 sequences, around 15% being singletons. The specimen was PBMCs from blood, collected 14 to 15 days before vaccination. The source is a man in his fifties who received an inactivated influenza vaccine.

This clonotype was seen many times. The chain combines TRBV3-1 with TRBJ1-5; 8 nucleotides line up with TRBD1. The junction had 5 bases not matched to a gene; V was cut back by 4 bases and J by 9 bases. The CDR3 runs 13 residues. Germline CDR1 reads LGHDT; CDR2 reads YNNKEL (reference sequence). CDR3 amino acids: CASSPDRVGPQHF. For the CDR3, the DNA is TGTGCCAGCAGCCCGGACAGGGTTGGGCCCCAGCATTTT.

This clonotype was seen at least ten times. The chain joins TRBV7-2 to TRBJ1-3; D is undetermined. CDR3 length: 15 amino acids. Looked up from germline, CDR1 is SGHTA and CDR2 is FQGNSA. Trimming removed 5 bases at V and 5 bases at J, with 16 bases between. The CDR3 DNA is TGTGCCAGCAGCCCATCGGGGAGAGCCAGAAACACCATATATTTT. Its protein is CASSPSGRARNTIYF.

The chain couples TRBV12-3 or TRBV12-4 to TRBJ2-7; D gene ambiguous. The ends were cut back, 0 bases at V and 6 bases at J, with 6 bases in the middle. This CDR3 is 12 amino acids long. CDR3 in DNA: TGTGCCAGCAGTTTAGCACCGGGCGAGCAGTACTTC. Its protein product is CASSLAPGEQYF.

The V gene is TRBV10-3, the J gene TRBJ2-6; 7 nucleotides align to TRBD2. Germline V gives CDR1 ENHRY, CDR2 SYGVKD. The V segment lost 8 bases and the J segment 2 bases; nucleotides outside the gene matches: 12. The CDR3 spans 17 residues. This CDR3 is CAIWGGILEPGANVLTF. The CDR3 bases are TGTGCCATCTGGGGGGGGATTCTCGAACCTGGGGCCAACGTCCTGACTTTC.

This sequence joins TRBV29-1 and TRBJ2-7, with 11 bases fitting TRBD1. J was trimmed by 2 bases and V by 5 bases; bases with no gene match: 5. The CDR3 runs 14 residues. The germline V gene has CDR1 SQVTM and CDR2 ANQGSEA. The CDR3 sequence is CSVKGTGGPYEQYF. For the CDR3, the DNA is TGCAGCGTTAAAGGGACAGGGGGTCCCTACGAGCAGTACTTC.

This clonotype appeared many times. The chain couples TRBV12-3 or TRBV12-4 to TRBJ2-3; 8 bases are a match to TRBD1. The CDR3 is 13 residues long. Trimming removed 3 bases from V and 10 bases from J; junction bases left unmatched: 6. The CDR3 is CASSFGRGRSQYF. In nucleotides, the CDR3 is TGTGCCAGCAGTTTTGGCAGGGGGCGGTCGCAGTATTTT.

The CDR3 protein is CASSLRHEQYF. CDR3 DNA sequence: TGTGCCAGCAGCTTACGCCACGAGCAGTACTTC. The chain links TRBV7-9 to TRBJ2-7, with D unresolved. The CDR3 runs to 11 residues. Germline lookup yields CDR1 SEHNR and CDR2 FQNEAQ (reference sequence). V dropped 2 bases and J dropped 5 bases, with 4 bases sitting between them.

The chain is built from TRBV11-1 and TRBJ1-5; 9 bases fit TRBD1. V shed 1 base and J 0 bases; nucleotides not matched to a gene: 7. The CDR3 length is 18 residues. The germline gives CDR1 SGHAT, CDR2 FQDESV (reference sequence). The CDR3 DNA follows: TGTGCCAGCAGCTTAGGCGGGGGACAGGGTTTTAGCAATCAGCCCCAGCATTTT. Translating gives CASSLGGGQGFSNQPQHF. Variable domain in full (rest from reference TRBV11-1 and TRBJ1-5): EAEVAQSPRYKITEKSQAVAFWCDPISGHATLYWYRQILGQGPELLVQFQDESVVDDSQLPKDRFSAERLKGVDSTLKIQPAELGDSAMYLCASSLGGGQGFSNQPQHFGDGTRLSIL.

The V gene is TRBV10-3, the J gene TRBJ1-5; TRBD1 agrees at 10 bases. V lost 3 bases to trimming and J lost 5 bases; unmatched junction nucleotides: 1. There are 14 residues in the CDR3. CDR1 and CDR2 (germline): ENHRY, SYGVKD. The CDR3 here is CAISDGQGDQPQHF. The CDR3 nucleotides read TGTGCCATCAGTGATGGACAGGGGGATCAGCCCCAGCATTTT.

This clonotype was seen a handful of times. The gene calls are TRBV28 and TRBJ2-1; D may correspond to TRBD1 or TRBD2 (5 bases each). This CDR3 has 15 amino acids. Germline CDR1 MDHEN, CDR2 SYDVKM. The V end lost 3 bases, the J end lost 6 bases, and 15 bases lay between the germline ends. The CDR3 DNA follows: TGTGCCAGCAGTTTGCTTGGGGGAGAGGGCAATGAGCAGTTCTTC. Translated, it gives CASSLLGGEGNEQFF.

The chain recombines TRBV4-3 with TRBJ1-1; D not certain. V was cut by 1 base and J by 11 bases, with 20 bases left in between. Germline CDR1 LGHNA, CDR2 YSLEER. The CDR3 runs 15 residues. The CDR3 sequence is CASSQVFPTVDSAFF. The CDR3 nucleotides read TGCGCCAGCAGCCAAGTTTTCCCTACGGTCGACTCTGCTTTCTTT.

This clonotype was counted only a few times. The CDR3 region is CASRAQASTDTQYF. CDR3 DNA sequence: TGCGCCAGCAGAGCGCAAGCTAGCACAGATACGCAGTATTTT. This sequence joins TRBV5-1 and TRBJ2-3; no clear D gene. Trimming removed 5 bases at V and 0 bases at J, with 10 bases between. CDR1 is SGHRS, CDR2 YFSETQ, per germline. This CDR3 has 14 amino acids.

CDR3 bases: TGTGCCAGCAGTTACTCGCGCGGCATTGAGAGCAATCAGCCCCAGCATTTT. This encodes CASSYSRGIESNQPQHF. The rearrangement links TRBV6-5 to TRBJ1-5; D is undetermined. From germline, CDR1 is MNHEY and CDR2 SVGAGI. This CDR3 is built from 17 residues. V lost 0 bases and J 1 base, leaving 13 bases between the germline ends.

This clonotype came up many times. The genes are TRBV10-1 and TRBJ1-1, with unresolved D. Germline V gene sequence: CDR1 WNHNN, CDR2 SYGVQD (reference sequence). The length of the CDR3 is 15 residues. Trimming took 7 bases from V and 3 from J, leaving 18 bases between them. The CDR3 bases are TGCGCCAGCAAGTTCCAGAGATCGGAGGACACTGAAGCTTTCTTT. This sequence encodes CASKFQRSEDTEAFF.

This clonotype was recorded many times. The V gene is TRBV5-1, the J gene TRBJ2-1; D is undetermined. Germline V gene lookup returns CDR1 SGHRS and CDR2 YFSETQ. The CDR3 loop spans 14 amino acids. Trimming pared 4 bases from V and 3 bases from J, leaving 11 bases between. This chain's CDR3 is CASSPRADYNEQFF. The CDR3 DNA reads as TGCGCCAGCAGCCCCCGGGCGGACTACAATGAGCAGTTCTTC.

The J gene is TRBJ2-1, the V gene TRBV7-9; D might be TRBD2 (5 bases). V gave up 4 bases and J gave up 1 base, with 14 bases separating them. Germline loops: CDR1 SEHNR, CDR2 FQNEAQ (reference sequence). There are 16 residues in the CDR3. The CDR3 spells CASSYPLASSYNEQFF. CDR3 bases: TGTGCCAGCAGCTATCCCCTAGCATCATCCTACAATGAGCAGTTCTTC.

This clonotype was observed a few times. V usage is TRBV5-6 and J usage is TRBJ2-2; 8 nucleotides agree with TRBD2. The CDR3 is made up of 16 amino acids. J was trimmed by 5 bases and V by 2 bases; bases with no gene match: 8. Germline V lookup: CDR1 SGHDT, CDR2 YYEEEE. Written as DNA, the CDR3 is TGTGCCAGCAGCTTTCCTAGCGGGTTGGAGACCGGGGAGCTGTTTTTT. Its protein product is CASSFPSGLETGELFF.

This clonotype was seen only a few times. The chain is built from TRBV27 and TRBJ2-7, with 8 bases that match TRBD2. The V gene's germline CDR1 is MNHEY and CDR2 SMNVEV (reference sequence). This CDR3 is 15 amino acids long. The V and J ends lost 6 bases and 7 bases, in that order; junction bases with no gene match: 14. DNA for the CDR3: TGTGCCAGCAGCCAAGGACTAGCTTACAGTAGGGAGCAGTACTTC. It encodes CASSQGLAYSREQYF.

V and J are TRBV7-2 and TRBJ2-7; 7 bases agree with TRBD2. CDR1 is SGHTA and CDR2 is FQGNSA in the germline V gene. There are 15 residues in the CDR3. Trimming removed 5 bases from V and 0 bases from J; junction bases left unmatched: 7. The CDR3 nucleotides read TGTGCCAGCAGCGCCCTAGCGGTTACCTCCTACGAGCAGTACTTC. This sequence encodes CASSALAVTSYEQYF.

This clonotype was observed at least ten times. The chain combines TRBV21-1 with TRBJ1-2. TRBV21-1 is a pseudogene. This CDR3 has 15 residues. The CDR3 DNA sequence: TGTGCCAGCAGCAAAGCGCTCCGATTCTTCTATGGCTACACCTTC. Translation gives CASSKALRFFYGYTF.

In its sample, this clonotype was seen a few times. CDR3 DNA sequence: TGCAGTGCTAGGGGGGCCCTGGGCTATGGCTACACCTTC. Protein product: CSARGALGYGYTF. The chain couples TRBV20-1 to TRBJ1-2, with D maybe TRBD1 (6 bases). The CDR3 is 13 residues long. Trimming removed 3 bases at V and 4 bases at J, with 12 bases between. Germline V gene data show CDR1 as DFQATT and CDR2 as SNEGSKA (reference sequence).

The chain has TRBV10-3 and TRBJ2-7; 8 bases match TRBD2. The CDR3 extends over 16 amino acids. The junction had 6 bases not matched to a gene; V was cut back by 2 bases and J by 0 bases. CDR1 and CDR2 (germline): ENHRY, SYGVKD. The CDR3 nucleotides read TGTGCCATCAGTGAGATGGCGGGAGGCAGCTCCTACGAGCAGTACTTC. Its protein is CAISEMAGGSSYEQYF.

The V gene is TRBV29-1, the J gene TRBJ2-5; 15 nucleotides line up with TRBD2. V was pared by 4 bases and J by 4 bases, with 4 bases of the junction left unmatched. CDR3 size: 15 residues. CDR1 and CDR2 from the germline V gene are SQVTM and ANQGSEA. This CDR3 reads CSVGGLAGGRETQYF. The CDR3 DNA reads as TGCAGCGTTGGGGGACTAGCGGGAGGACGAGAGACCCAGTACTTC. The entire variable domain, with the rest obtained from reference TRBV29-1 and TRBJ2-5, is as follows: SAVISQKPSRDICQRGTSLTIQCQVDSQVTMMFWYRQQPGQSLTLIATANQGSEATYESGFVIDKFPISRPNLTFSTLTVSNMSPEDSSIYLCSVGGLAGGRETQYFGPGTRLLVL.

The chain joins TRBV10-1 to TRBJ2-1, with D possibly matching TRBD2 (5 bases). Looked up from germline, CDR1 is WNHNN and CDR2 is SYGVQD (reference sequence). Trimming took 4 bases from V and 7 from J, leaving 20 bases between them. This CDR3 is 16 amino acids long. The CDR3 protein is CASSVYPGSGGNEQFF. CDR3 nucleotides: TGCGCCAGCAGTGTTTACCCGGGGTCGGGTGGGAATGAGCAGTTCTTC.

CDR3 DNA: TGCGCCAGCAGCCAAGTATTCCTTAACTATGGCTACACCTTC. Residues: CASSQVFLNYGYTF. This rearrangement joins TRBV4-3 to TRBJ1-2; D uncertain. Trimming stripped 1 base from V and 1 base from J, with 7 bases between. Looked up from germline, CDR1 is LGHNA and CDR2 is YSLEER. The CDR3 is 14 residues long.

The V gene is TRBV4-2, the J gene TRBJ2-7; perhaps TRBD1 as D (7 bases). The CDR3 has 15 amino acids. In germline, CDR1 is LGHNA, CDR2 YNFKEQ. V was cut by 6 bases and J by 2 bases, with 17 bases left in between. The CDR3 nucleotides are TGTGCCAGCAGTTTCGCGGGACAGCTGACCTACGAGCAGTACTTC. Residues: CASSFAGQLTYEQYF.

This clonotype was found a few times. The chain has TRBV4-3 and TRBJ2-1; D possibly corresponds to TRBD2 (5 bases). CDR1 and CDR2 (germline): LGHNA, YSLEER. CDR3 length: 12 amino acids. Between the trimmed V and J ends, which lost 2 bases and 10 bases, there was a span of 9 bases. For the CDR3, the DNA is TGCGCCAGCAGCCAATACGGGAACGAGCAGTTCTTC. Protein: CASSQYGNEQFF.